The 23 T cell receptor beta chains reported below all come from one sample, sequenced in a study of synovial regulatory T cells in juvenile arthritis. Clones were sequenced by immunoSEQ multiplex PCR, and TCRdb holds only the in-frame ones, with some missing. Its table lists about 10,000 clones. Sequencing was done on a sample of Treg cells from blood. Subset reported: remaining (HLA-DR-negative) circulating blood Treg cells. The source is a donor aged 2-35 years with juvenile idiopathic arthritis.

J is TRBJ1-2 and V is TRBV6-1; TCRdb calls TRBD1, which cannot be checked without DNA. This CDR3 has 13 amino acids. The protein alone is recorded here. Germline CDR1 reads MNHNS; CDR2 reads SASEGT. The CDR3 sequence: CASSDTYSYGYTF.

The CDR3 loop is CASSLRDSYSYEQYF. This chain joins TRBV7-2 and TRBJ2-7; no DNA is available, so the TRBD2 call from TCRdb remains unchecked. The CDR3 covers 15 residues. DNA for this receptor is not on file. Germline lookup yields CDR1 SGHTA and CDR2 FQGNSA.

The rearrangement uses TRBV4-1 and TRBJ1-1. CDR1 and CDR2 (germline): MGHRA, YSYEKL. The CDR3 is 14 amino acids. No DNA sequence is on record. CDR3 region: CASSLAGLNTEAFF.

This chain connects TRBV7-2 to TRBJ2-7; the D call of TRBD2 rests on TCRdb alone, since no DNA is present to check it. This CDR3 comprises 13 residues. The DNA is not on file. Germline-derived CDR1 and CDR2 are SGHTA and FQGNSA. The CDR3 loop reads CASSFRGGYEQYF.

The rearrangement uses TRBV27 and TRBJ2-1; TCRdb's D call of TRBD2 is untestable without DNA. The CDR3 is 18 residues long. No coding sequence is recorded. Germline CDR1 and CDR2: MNHEY and SMNVEV (reference sequence). CDR3 in amino acids: CASNSSPLAGPIYNEQFF.

The chain couples TRBV5-1 to TRBJ1-2. The length of the CDR3 is 16 residues. DNA was not recorded. The germline CDR1 and CDR2 sequences are SGHRS and YFSETQ. This chain's CDR3 is CASASRGHREDYGYTF.

The chain links TRBV10-1 to TRBJ2-7; without DNA, the TCRdb call of TRBD1 cannot be checked. The CDR3 consists of 17 residues. No DNA is listed. CDR1 is WNHNN and CDR2 is SYGVQD in the germline V gene (reference sequence). CDR3 residues: CASSKRGFGVPSYEQYF.

This chain connects TRBV6-1 to TRBJ2-7; the TCRdb call, TRBD2, lacks DNA for checking. Per the germline V gene, CDR1 is MNHNS and CDR2 is SASEGT. There are 14 residues in the CDR3. DNA is not recorded here. The CDR3 loop is CASSAGPRTYEQYF.

The chain links TRBV11-2 to TRBJ2-7. This CDR3 region has 15 residues. DNA was not recorded. Germline CDR1 is SGHAT and CDR2 is FQNNGV. CDR3 sequence: CASSLSLPGVYEQYF. Combining the CDR3 with reference TRBV11-2 and TRBJ2-7 gives the whole variable domain EAGVAQSPRYKIIEKRQSVAFWCNPISGHATLYWYQQILGQGPKLLIQFQNNGVVDDSQLPKDRFSAERLKGVDSTLKIQPAKLEDSAVYLCASSLSLPGVYEQYFGPGTRLTVT.

The CDR3 sequence: CAIRSPGYTF. The rearrangement uses TRBV10-3 and TRBJ1-2. Germline V gene sequence: CDR1 ENHRY, CDR2 SYGVKD. The CDR3 is 10 amino acids. The record lacks a DNA sequence.

The rearrangement uses TRBV6-1 and TRBJ1-2. The V gene's germline CDR1 is MNHNS and CDR2 SASEGT. This CDR3 has 12 residues. The entry carries no DNA sequence. CDR3 sequence reads: CASSERIYGYTF.

This chain joins TRBV10-3 and TRBJ2-6; TCRdb indicates TRBD2, and absent DNA this call remains unverified. The germline gives CDR1 ENHRY, CDR2 SYGVKD. The CDR3 runs to 14 residues. DNA is not on record. This chain's CDR3 is CAIRTGSGANVLTF.

CDR3 residues: CASSPTSGSTGELFF. This chain joins TRBV11-2 and TRBJ2-2; TCRdb names TRBD2, which stays unverified in the absence of DNA. From germline, CDR1 is SGHAT and CDR2 FQNNGV. CDR3 size: 15 residues. DNA for this receptor is not on file.

The rearrangement links TRBV11-2 to TRBJ1-2. The CDR3 has 15 amino acids. The DNA is not on file. Germline V gene data show CDR1 as SGHAT and CDR2 as FQNNGV. CDR3 in amino acids: CASSSNDGSYYGYTF.

V and J are TRBV18 and TRBJ2-3. The CDR3 consists of 14 residues. No nucleotide data were recorded. CDR1 KGHSH and CDR2 LQKENI come from the germline V gene. CDR3 in amino acids: CASSPYLGTDTQYF.

The rearrangement uses TRBV11-2 and TRBJ2-5; checking the TCRdb D call of TRBD1 is not possible without DNA. The CDR3 runs 15 residues. DNA for this receptor is not on file. Germline V lookup: CDR1 SGHAT, CDR2 FQNNGV. This chain's CDR3 is CASSAWALVKKTQYF.

V is TRBV18 and J is TRBJ2-4; checking the TCRdb D call of TRBD1 is not possible without DNA. This CDR3 contains 17 residues. The entry carries no DNA sequence. The germline V gene has CDR1 KGHSH and CDR2 LQKENI. CDR3 residues: CASSPPGQPLAKNIQYF.

J is TRBJ1-1 and V is TRBV10-3. Germline CDR1 and CDR2: ENHRY and SYGVKD. The CDR3 extends over 14 amino acids. DNA is not recorded here. The CDR3 loop is CATYKGKLNTEAFF.

This chain joins TRBV10-3 and TRBJ2-7; there is no DNA to check the TCRdb D call of TRBD2. Germline V gene data show CDR1 as ENHRY and CDR2 as SYGVKD. The CDR3 totals 13 residues. No DNA sequence was recorded. The CDR3 sequence: CAISERGRYEQYF.

The gene calls are TRBV27 and TRBJ2-7; TCRdb calls TRBD1, which cannot be checked without DNA. The length of the CDR3 is 14 residues. No coding sequence is recorded. In germline, CDR1 is MNHEY, CDR2 SMNVEV (reference sequence). The CDR3 loop is CASSSSRSSYEQYF.

V and J are TRBV5-6 and TRBJ2-1; TCRdb reports TRBD1, a call that lacks DNA to check it against. The CDR3 length is 13 residues. The entry carries no DNA sequence. Germline CDR1 and CDR2: SGHDT and YYEEEE. CDR3 residues: CASSPIGANEQFF.

CDR3 amino acids: CAISKTSGMTIYSYNEQFF. This chain joins TRBV10-3 and TRBJ2-1; TCRdb indicates TRBD2, and absent DNA this call remains unverified. Per the germline V gene, CDR1 is ENHRY and CDR2 is SYGVKD. This CDR3 has 19 amino acids. Only the protein sequence is given.

The rearrangement links TRBV7-2 to TRBJ2-3; the TCRdb D gene call, TRBD2, has no DNA to confirm it. Germline V gene lookup returns CDR1 SGHTA and CDR2 FQGNSA. The CDR3 is 16 residues long. No DNA sequence is on record. CDR3 residues: CASSFVLAGSTDTQYF. The complete variable domain, with remaining parts taken from reference TRBV7-2 and TRBJ2-3, reads GAGVSQSPSNKVTEKGKDVELRCDPISGHTALYWYRQSLGQGLEFLIYFQGNSAPDKSGLPSDRFSAERTGGSVSTLTIQRTQQEDSAVYLCASSFVLAGSTDTQYFGPGTRLTVL.